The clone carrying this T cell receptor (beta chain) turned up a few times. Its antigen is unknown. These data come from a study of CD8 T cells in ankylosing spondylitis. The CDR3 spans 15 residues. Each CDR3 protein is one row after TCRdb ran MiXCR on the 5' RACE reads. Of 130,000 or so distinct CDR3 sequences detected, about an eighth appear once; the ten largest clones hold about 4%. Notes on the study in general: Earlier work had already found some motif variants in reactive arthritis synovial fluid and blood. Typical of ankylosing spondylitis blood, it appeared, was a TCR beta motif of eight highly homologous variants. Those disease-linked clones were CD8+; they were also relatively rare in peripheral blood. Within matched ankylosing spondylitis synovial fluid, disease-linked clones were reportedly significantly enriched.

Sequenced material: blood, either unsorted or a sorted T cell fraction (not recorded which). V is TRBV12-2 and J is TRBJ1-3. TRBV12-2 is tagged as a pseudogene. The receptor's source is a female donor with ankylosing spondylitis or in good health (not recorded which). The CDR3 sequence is CASRFENFSGNTIYF. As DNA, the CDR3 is TGTGCAAGTCGCTTCGAGAATTTCTCTGGAAACACCATATATTTT.